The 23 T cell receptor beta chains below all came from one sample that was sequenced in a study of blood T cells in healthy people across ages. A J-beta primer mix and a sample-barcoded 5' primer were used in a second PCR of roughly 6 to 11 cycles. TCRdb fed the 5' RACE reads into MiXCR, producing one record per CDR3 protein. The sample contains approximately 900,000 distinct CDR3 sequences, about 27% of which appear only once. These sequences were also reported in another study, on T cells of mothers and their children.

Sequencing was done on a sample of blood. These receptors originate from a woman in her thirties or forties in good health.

CDR3 sequence: CSASQRDYSYEQYF. CDR3 DNA sequence: TGCAGTGCTAGTCAAAGGGACTATTCCTACGAGCAGTACTTC. The rearrangement joins TRBV20-1 to TRBJ2-7, with 7 bases that match TRBD2. V trimming: 3 bases; J trimming: 1 base; junction bases outside the gene matches: 6. Germline V CDR1 and CDR2: DFQATT, SNEGSKA (reference sequence). This CDR3 contains 14 residues.

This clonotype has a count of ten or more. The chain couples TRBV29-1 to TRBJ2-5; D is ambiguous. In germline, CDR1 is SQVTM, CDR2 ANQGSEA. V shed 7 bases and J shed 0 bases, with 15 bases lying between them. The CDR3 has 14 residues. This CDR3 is CSATGALHQETQYF. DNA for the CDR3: TGCAGCGCGACTGGAGCGCTTCACCAAGAGACCCAGTACTTC.

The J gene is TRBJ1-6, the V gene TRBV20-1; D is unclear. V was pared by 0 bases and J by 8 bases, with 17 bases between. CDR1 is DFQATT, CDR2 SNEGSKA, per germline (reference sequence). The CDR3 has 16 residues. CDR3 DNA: TGCAGTGCTAGAGATTCAGGACGGAGTCGGGATTCACCCCTCCACTTT. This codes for CSARDSGRSRDSPLHF.

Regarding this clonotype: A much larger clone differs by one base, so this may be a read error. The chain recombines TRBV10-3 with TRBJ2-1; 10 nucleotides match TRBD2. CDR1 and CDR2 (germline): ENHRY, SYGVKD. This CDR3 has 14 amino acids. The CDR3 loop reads CTISDTSGANEQFF. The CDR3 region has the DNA TGTACCATCAGTGATACTAGCGGGGCCAATGAGCAGTTCTTC.

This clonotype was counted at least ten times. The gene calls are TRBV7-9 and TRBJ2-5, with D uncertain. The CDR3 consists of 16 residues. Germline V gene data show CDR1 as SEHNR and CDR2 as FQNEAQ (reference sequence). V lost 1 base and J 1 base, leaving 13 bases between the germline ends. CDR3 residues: CASSLGVWAGQETQYF. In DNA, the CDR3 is TGTGCCAGCAGCTTAGGTGTATGGGCAGGCCAAGAGACCCAGTACTTC.

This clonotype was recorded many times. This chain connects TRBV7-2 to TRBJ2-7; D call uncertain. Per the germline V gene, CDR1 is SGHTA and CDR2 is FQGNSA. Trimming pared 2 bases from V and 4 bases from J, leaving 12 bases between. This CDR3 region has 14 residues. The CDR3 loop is CASSLISAEYEQYF. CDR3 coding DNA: TGTGCCAGCAGCTTAATTTCGGCGGAATACGAGCAGTACTTC.

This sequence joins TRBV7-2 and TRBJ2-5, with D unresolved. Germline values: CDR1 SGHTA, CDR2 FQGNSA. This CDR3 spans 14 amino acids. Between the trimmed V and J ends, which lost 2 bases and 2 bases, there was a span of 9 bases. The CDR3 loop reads CASSLRAQQETQYF. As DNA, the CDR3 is TGTGCCAGCAGCTTACGGGCCCAGCAAGAGACCCAGTACTTC.

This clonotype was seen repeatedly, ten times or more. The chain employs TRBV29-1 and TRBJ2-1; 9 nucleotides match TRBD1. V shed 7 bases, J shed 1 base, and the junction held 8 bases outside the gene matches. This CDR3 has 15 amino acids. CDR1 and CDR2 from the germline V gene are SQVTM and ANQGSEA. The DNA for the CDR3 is TGCAGCGCTGGAGGAGGACAGGGGTCCTACAATGAGCAGTTCTTC. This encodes CSAGGGQGSYNEQFF.

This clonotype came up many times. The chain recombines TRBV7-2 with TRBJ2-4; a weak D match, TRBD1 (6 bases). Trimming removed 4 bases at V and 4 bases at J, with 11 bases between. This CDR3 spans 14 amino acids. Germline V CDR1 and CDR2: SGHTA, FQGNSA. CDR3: CASSSMTGKNIQYF. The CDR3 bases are TGTGCCAGCAGCTCAATGACAGGAAAAAACATTCAGTACTTC.

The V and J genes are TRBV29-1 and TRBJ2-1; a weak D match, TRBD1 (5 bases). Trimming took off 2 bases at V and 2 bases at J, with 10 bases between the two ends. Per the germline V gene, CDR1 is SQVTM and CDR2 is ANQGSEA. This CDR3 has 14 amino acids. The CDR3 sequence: CSVETGSAYNEQFF. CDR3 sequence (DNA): TGCAGCGTTGAAACAGGCTCTGCCTACAATGAGCAGTTCTTC.

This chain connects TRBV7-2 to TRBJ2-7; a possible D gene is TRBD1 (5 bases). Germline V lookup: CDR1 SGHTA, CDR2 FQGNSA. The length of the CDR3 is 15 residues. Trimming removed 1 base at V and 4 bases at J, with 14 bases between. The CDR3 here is CASSLGAGMGYEQYF. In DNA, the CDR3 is TGTGCCAGCAGCTTAGGGGCAGGGATGGGGTACGAGCAGTACTTC. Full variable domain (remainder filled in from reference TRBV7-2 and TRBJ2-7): GAGVSQSPSNKVTEKGKDVELRCDPISGHTALYWYRQSLGQGLEFLIYFQGNSAPDKSGLPSDRFSAERTGGSVSTLTIQRTQQEDSAVYLCASSLGAGMGYEQYFGPGTRLTVT.

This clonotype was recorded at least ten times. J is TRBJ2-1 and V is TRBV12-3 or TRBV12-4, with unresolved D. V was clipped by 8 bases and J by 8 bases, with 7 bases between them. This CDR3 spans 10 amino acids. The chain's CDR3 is CASGYDEQFF. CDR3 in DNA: TGTGCCAGCGGGTACGATGAGCAGTTCTTC.

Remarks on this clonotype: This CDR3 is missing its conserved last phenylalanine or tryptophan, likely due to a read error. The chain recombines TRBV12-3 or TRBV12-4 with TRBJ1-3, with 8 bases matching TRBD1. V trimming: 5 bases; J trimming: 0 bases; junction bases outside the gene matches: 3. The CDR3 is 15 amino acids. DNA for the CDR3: TGTGCCAGCAGTCCTACAGGGGGCTCTGGAAACACCATATATTGT. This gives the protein CASSPTGGSGNTIYC.

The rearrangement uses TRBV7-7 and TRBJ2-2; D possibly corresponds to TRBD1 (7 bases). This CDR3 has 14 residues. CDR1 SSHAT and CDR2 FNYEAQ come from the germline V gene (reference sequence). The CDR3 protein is CASRGAGGTGELFF. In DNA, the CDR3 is TGTGCTAGCCGCGGGGCAGGGGGGACCGGGGAGCTGTTTTTT.

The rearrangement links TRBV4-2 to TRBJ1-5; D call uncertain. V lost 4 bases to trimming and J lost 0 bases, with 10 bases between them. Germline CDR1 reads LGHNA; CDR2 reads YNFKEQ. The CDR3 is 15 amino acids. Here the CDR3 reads CASSPSWDSNQPQHF. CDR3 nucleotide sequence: TGTGCCAGCAGCCCTTCCTGGGATAGCAATCAGCCCCAGCATTTT.

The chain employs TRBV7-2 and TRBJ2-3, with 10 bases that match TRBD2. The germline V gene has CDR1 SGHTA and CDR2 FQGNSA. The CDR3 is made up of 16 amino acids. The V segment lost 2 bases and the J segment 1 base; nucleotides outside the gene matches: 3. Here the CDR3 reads CASSLIGTSGTDTQYF. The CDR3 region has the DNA TGTGCCAGCAGCTTAATCGGGACTAGCGGCACAGATACGCAGTATTTT.

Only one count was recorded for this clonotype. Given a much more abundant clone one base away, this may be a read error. Written as DNA, the CDR3 is TGTGCCAGCGGTCAAGACGAAGGGACCTACAATGAGCAGTTCTTC. This encodes CASGQDEGTYNEQFF. The chain recombines TRBV27 with TRBJ2-1; D is ambiguous. This CDR3 is 15 amino acids long. Trimming cost V 8 bases and J 2 bases, with 16 bases left between them. From germline, CDR1 is MNHEY and CDR2 SMNVEV (reference sequence).

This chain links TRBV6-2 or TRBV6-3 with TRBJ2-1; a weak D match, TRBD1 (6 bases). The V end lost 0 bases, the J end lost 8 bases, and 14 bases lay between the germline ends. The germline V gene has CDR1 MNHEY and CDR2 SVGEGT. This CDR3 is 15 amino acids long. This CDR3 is CASSYSARGRDEQFF. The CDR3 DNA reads TGTGCCAGCAGTTACTCGGCCAGGGGTCGGGATGAGCAGTTCTTC.

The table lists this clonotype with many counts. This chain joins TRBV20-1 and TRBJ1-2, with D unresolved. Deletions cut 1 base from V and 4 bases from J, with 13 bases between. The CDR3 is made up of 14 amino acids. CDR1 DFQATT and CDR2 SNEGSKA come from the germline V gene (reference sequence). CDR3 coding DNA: TGCAGTGCTAGAGTCTCCGCCTACGGCTATGGCTACACCTTC. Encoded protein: CSARVSAYGYGYTF.

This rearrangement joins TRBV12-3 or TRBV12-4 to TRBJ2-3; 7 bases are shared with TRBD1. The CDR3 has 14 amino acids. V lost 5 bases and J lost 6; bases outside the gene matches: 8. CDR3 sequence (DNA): TGTGCCAGCAGTCCACAGGGGCTCCAGGATACGCAGTATTTT. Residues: CASSPQGLQDTQYF.

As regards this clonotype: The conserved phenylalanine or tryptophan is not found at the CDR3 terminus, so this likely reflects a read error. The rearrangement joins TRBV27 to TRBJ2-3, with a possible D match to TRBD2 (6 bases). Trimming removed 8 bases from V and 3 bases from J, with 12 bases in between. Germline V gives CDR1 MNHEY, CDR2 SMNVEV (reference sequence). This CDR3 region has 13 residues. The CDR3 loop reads CASVEGLTDTQYC. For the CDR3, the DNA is TGTGCCAGCGTGGAGGGCCTGACAGATACGCAGTATTGT.

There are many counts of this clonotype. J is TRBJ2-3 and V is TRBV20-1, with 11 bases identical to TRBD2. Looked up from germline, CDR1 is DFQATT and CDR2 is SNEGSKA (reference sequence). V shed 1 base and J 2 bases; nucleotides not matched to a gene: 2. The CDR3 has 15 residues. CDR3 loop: CSARGLAGNTDTQYF. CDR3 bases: TGCAGTGCTAGAGGACTAGCGGGGAACACAGATACGCAGTATTTT.

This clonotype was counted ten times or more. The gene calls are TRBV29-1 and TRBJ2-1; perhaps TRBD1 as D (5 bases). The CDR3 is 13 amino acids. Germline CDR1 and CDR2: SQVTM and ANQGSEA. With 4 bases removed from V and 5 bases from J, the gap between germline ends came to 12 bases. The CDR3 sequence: CSVARTSDNEQFF. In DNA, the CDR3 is TGCAGCGTTGCTCGGACAAGCGACAATGAGCAGTTCTTC.